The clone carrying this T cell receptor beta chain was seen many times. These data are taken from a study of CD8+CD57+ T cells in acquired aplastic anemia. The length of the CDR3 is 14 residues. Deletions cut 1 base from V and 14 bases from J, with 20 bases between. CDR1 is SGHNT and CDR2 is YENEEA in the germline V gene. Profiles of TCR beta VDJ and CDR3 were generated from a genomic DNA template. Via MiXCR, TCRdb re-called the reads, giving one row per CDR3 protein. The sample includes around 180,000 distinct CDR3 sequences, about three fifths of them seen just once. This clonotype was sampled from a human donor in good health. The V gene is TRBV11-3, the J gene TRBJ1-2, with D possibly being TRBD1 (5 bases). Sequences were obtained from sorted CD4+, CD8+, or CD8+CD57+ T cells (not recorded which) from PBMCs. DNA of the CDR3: TGTGCCAGCAGCTTAGTAGCGACAGACGTTTTAGGGACCTTC. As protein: CASSLVATDVLGTF.